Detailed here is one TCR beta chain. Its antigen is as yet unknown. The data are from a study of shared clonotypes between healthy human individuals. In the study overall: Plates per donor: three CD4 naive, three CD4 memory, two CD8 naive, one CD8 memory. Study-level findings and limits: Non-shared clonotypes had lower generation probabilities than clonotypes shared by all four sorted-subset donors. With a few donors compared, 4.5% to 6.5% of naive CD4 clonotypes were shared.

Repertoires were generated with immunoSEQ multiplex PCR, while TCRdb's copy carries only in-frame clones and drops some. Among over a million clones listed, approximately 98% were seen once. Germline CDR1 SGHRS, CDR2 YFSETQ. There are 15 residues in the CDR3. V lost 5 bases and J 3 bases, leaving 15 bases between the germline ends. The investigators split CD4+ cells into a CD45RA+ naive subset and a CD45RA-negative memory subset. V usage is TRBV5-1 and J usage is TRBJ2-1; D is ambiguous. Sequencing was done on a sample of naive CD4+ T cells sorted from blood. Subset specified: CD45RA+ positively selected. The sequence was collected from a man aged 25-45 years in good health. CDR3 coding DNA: TGCGCCAGCAGTGTCACCGTCGAAGGCTACAATGAGCAGTTCTTC. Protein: CASSVTVEGYNEQFF.